The 17 T cell receptor beta chains below come from one sample, sequenced in a study of blood T cell repertoires in COVID-19. Sequencing used immunoSEQ multiplex PCR; TCRdb keeps in-frame clones, though not all of them. Seen here are about 250,000 clones, roughly 89% observed once, and the top ten hold approximately 0.84%. Sequenced sample: peripheral blood. These receptors originate from a man between 25 and 39 years old with acute or convalescent COVID-19.

The J gene is TRBJ1-1, the V gene TRBV14, with D uncertain. The CDR3 consists of 15 residues. The V end lost 2 bases, the J end lost 4 bases, and 14 bases lay between the germline ends. Germline lookup yields CDR1 SGHDN and CDR2 FVKESK. As DNA, the CDR3 is TGTGCCAGCAGCCAACATGGTTCGGGTTTCACTGAAGCTTTCTTT. Amino acids: CASSQHGSGFTEAFF.

This clone was detected many times. V usage is TRBV2 and J usage is TRBJ1-2; 12 nucleotides line up with TRBD1. There are 16 residues in the CDR3. Unmatched junction bases numbered 9, after V lost 4 bases and J lost 6 bases. Germline CDR1 is SNHLY and CDR2 is FYNNEI. CDR3 DNA sequence: TGTGCCAGCAGTGGAAGTTTGGGACAGGGGGCGGATGGCTACACCTTC. Translation gives CASSGSLGQGADGYTF.

This chain's CDR3 is CASSPIAGGSADTQYF. The CDR3 DNA follows: TGTGCCAGCTCACCAATCGCGGGAGGGAGCGCAGATACGCAGTATTTT. V gene TRBV18 combines with J gene TRBJ2-3; 9 bases match TRBD2. The CDR3 consists of 16 residues. Trimming removed 2 bases from V and 4 bases from J; junction bases left unmatched: 7. Germline CDR1 and CDR2: KGHSH and LQKENI.

This chain uses TRBV5-1 with TRBJ2-1; TRBD2 might be the D (5 bases). This CDR3 is built from 13 residues. The V gene's germline CDR1 is SGHRS and CDR2 YFSETQ. Trimming pared 4 bases from V and 7 bases from J, leaving 12 bases between. CDR3 protein: CASSETSSNEQFF. The DNA for the CDR3 is TGCGCCAGCAGCGAAACTAGTAGTAATGAGCAGTTCTTC. Complete variable domain (other parts from reference TRBV5-1 and TRBJ2-1): KAGVTQTPRYLIKTRGQQVTLSCSPISGHRSVSWYQQTPGQGLQFLFEYFSETQRNKGNFPGRFSGRQFSNSRSEMNVSTLELGDSALYLCASSETSSNEQFFGPGTRLTVL.

The chain employs TRBV27 and TRBJ1-3; D remains ambiguous. The CDR3 length is 15 residues. The germline CDR1 and CDR2 sequences are MNHEY and SMNVEV (reference sequence). Trimming cost V 6 bases and J 2 bases, with 14 bases left between them. The CDR3 is CASRQTPNAGNTIYF. The DNA for the CDR3 is TGTGCCAGCAGACAGACCCCTAACGCTGGAAACACCATATATTTT.

The chain uses TRBV18 and TRBJ2-3; 9 bases agree with TRBD2. This CDR3 is 17 amino acids long. Germline CDR1 KGHSH, CDR2 LQKENI. V was pared by 0 bases and J by 1 base, with 5 bases of the junction left unmatched. The CDR3 DNA reads TGTGCCAGCTCACCACCCCGATCTAGCGGGGGCACAGATACGCAGTATTTT. Translating it yields CASSPPRSSGGTDTQYF. The whole variable domain, remainder taken from reference TRBV18 and TRBJ2-3, is NAGVMQNPRHLVRRRGQEARLRCSPMKGHSHVYWYRQLPEEGLKFMVYLQKENIIDESGMPKERFSAEFPKEGPSILRIQQVVRGDSAAYFCASSPPRSSGGTDTQYFGPGTRLTVL.

The chain combines TRBV4-1 with TRBJ1-2, with 12 bases fitting TRBD1. The V segment lost 0 bases and the J segment 3 bases; nucleotides outside the gene matches: 5. Germline values: CDR1 MGHRA, CDR2 YSYEKL. The CDR3 is made up of 17 amino acids. The CDR3 spells CASSQDGTGGVYYGYTF. The CDR3 DNA follows: TGCGCCAGCAGCCAAGACGGGACAGGGGGCGTATACTATGGCTACACCTTC.

V and J are TRBV19 and TRBJ1-6; 9 nucleotides match TRBD1. The CDR3 sequence is 14 residues long. Germline V gives CDR1 LNHDA, CDR2 SQIVND (reference sequence). V lost 5 bases, J lost 9 bases, and 5 bases stayed unmatched. The CDR3 protein is CASSAGTGSSPLHF. The CDR3 region has the DNA TGTGCCAGTAGTGCCGGGACAGGGAGTTCACCCCTCCACTTT.

This rearrangement joins TRBV6-5 to TRBJ2-7, with 7 bases aligning to TRBD1. Germline V gene data show CDR1 as MNHEY and CDR2 as SVGAGI. The CDR3 length is 14 residues. V lost 6 bases to trimming and J lost 2 bases; unmatched junction nucleotides: 7. CDR3 loop: CASSYQGGPYEQYF. CDR3 DNA: TGTGCCAGCAGCTACCAAGGGGGCCCCTACGAGCAGTACTTC.

The genes are TRBV9 and TRBJ2-1, with TRBD2 as a possible D gene (5 bases). V dropped 0 bases and J dropped 9 bases, with 13 bases sitting between them. CDR3 length equals 14 residues. Germline V gene lookup returns CDR1 SGDLS and CDR2 YYNGEE. CDR3 nucleotide sequence: TGTGCCAGCAGCGTAGTAGCGAGAACCGGTGAGCAGTTCTTC. Translated: CASSVVARTGEQFF.

The chain couples TRBV6-6 to TRBJ2-2, with TRBD2 as a possible D gene (5 bases). Germline CDR1 and CDR2: MNHNY and SVGAGI (reference sequence). This CDR3 has 13 amino acids. V gave up 6 bases and J gave up 7 bases, with 12 bases separating them. This chain's CDR3 is CASSPGSIGELFF. The CDR3 nucleotides are TGTGCCAGCAGCCCGGGAAGTATCGGGGAGCTGTTTTTT.

The chain carries TRBV28 and TRBJ1-5; the D is unclear. V lost 3 bases and J 4 bases, leaving 7 bases between the germline ends. The CDR3 runs to 13 residues. Germline lookup yields CDR1 MDHEN and CDR2 SYDVKM. The CDR3 DNA is TGTGCCAGCAGTTTGCGGCTAAATCAGCCCCAGCATTTT. Encoded protein: CASSLRLNQPQHF.

This rearrangement joins TRBV9 to TRBJ2-5; 9 bases match TRBD2. Germline-derived CDR1 and CDR2 are SGDLS and YYNGEE. The CDR3 runs to 15 residues. V lost 3 bases to trimming and J lost 5 bases; unmatched junction nucleotides: 8. CDR3 DNA: TGTGCCAGCAGCGGGGGGCTAGCGGGGAGGGAGACCCAGTACTTC. Residues: CASSGGLAGRETQYF.

The DNA for the CDR3 is TGCGCCAGCAGCCTAGGTGGGCCAGCTAACTATGGCTACACCTTC. Protein: CASSLGGPANYGYTF. V usage is TRBV4-1 and J usage is TRBJ1-2; no reliable D call. Germline loops: CDR1 MGHRA, CDR2 YSYEKL. The length of the CDR3 is 15 residues. Trimming removed 4 bases at V and 0 bases at J, with 12 bases between.

This sequence joins TRBV11-3 and TRBJ1-1; 8 nucleotides align to TRBD1. Germline CDR1 SGHNT, CDR2 YENEEA. This CDR3 region has 17 residues. The V gene end was trimmed by 2 bases and the J gene end by 4 bases; junction bases not matched to a gene: 12. In DNA, the CDR3 is TGTGCCAGCAGCTTATCAGCCACCGGGACAGGAGGCACTGAAGCTTTCTTT. Its protein product is CASSLSATGTGGTEAFF.

The rearrangement joins TRBV3-1 (or the pseudogene TRBV3-2) to TRBJ1-2, with D maybe TRBD1 (6 bases). The CDR3 is 12 amino acids. V lost 4 bases to trimming and J lost 7 bases, with 10 bases between them. Germline V lookup: CDR1 LGHDT, CDR2 YNNKEL (reference sequence). CDR3 nucleotide sequence: TGTGCCAGCAGCCGTCAGGGGACTGGCTACACCTTC. Translated, it gives CASSRQGTGYTF.

The rearrangement joins TRBV10-3 to TRBJ1-6; D is possibly TRBD1 (6 bases). The germline gives CDR1 ENHRY, CDR2 SYGVKD. The length of the CDR3 is 13 residues. V was pared by 7 bases and J by 9 bases, with 13 bases between. The CDR3 coding sequence is TGTGCCATCACCACGGACAGTAGTTCACCCCTCCACTTT. Translating it yields CAITTDSSSPLHF.